The clone carrying this TCR beta chain has more than one count but fewer than ten. The antigen is undetermined. Use of 60 Vbeta and 13 Jbeta primers characterized the PCR. This table comes from immunoSEQ multiplex PCR, and its TCRdb copy is limited to in-frame clones, with some not included. The sample contains fewer than 200,000 clones, about 64% of which appear only once. Trimming removed 0 bases from V and 3 bases from J, with 9 bases in between. CDR1 LGHNA and CDR2 YSLEER come from the germline V gene. The CDR3 length is 14 residues. This sample is part of a study of cytomegalovirus exposure and HLA in healthy donors. Across the study: A data release that came early held approximately 85 million unique TCRs from HLA-typed donors.

The study's findings and limits: Later analysis demonstrated an association between a missense DCLRE1C variant and TCR beta V- and J-gene trimming. When the data were analyzed later, several of the most significant clusters appeared to be linked to common viral pathogens.

The gene calls are TRBV4-3 and TRBJ2-7; D unclear. The sample comprised PBMCs. The sequence came from a man aged 45 to 65 in good health and CMV-seronegative. CDR3 DNA sequence: TGCGCCAGCAGCCAAGAGGGCAGGTACTACGAGCAGTACTTC. Translation gives CASSQEGRYYEQYF.